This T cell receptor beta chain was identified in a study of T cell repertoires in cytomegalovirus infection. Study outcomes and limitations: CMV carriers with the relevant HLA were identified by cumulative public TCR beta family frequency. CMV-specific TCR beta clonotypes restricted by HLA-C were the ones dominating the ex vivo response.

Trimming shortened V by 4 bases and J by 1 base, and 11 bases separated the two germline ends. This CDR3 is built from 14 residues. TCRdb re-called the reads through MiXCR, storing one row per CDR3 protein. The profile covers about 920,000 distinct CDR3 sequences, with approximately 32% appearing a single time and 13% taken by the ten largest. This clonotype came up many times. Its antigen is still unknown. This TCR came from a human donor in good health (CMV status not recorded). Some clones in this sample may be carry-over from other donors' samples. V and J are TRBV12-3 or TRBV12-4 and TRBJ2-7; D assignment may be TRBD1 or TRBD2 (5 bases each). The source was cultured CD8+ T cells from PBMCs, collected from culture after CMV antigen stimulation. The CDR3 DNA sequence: TGTGCCAGCAGTTCCGGGACGGCATCCTACGAGCAGTACTTC. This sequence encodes CASSSGTASYEQYF.